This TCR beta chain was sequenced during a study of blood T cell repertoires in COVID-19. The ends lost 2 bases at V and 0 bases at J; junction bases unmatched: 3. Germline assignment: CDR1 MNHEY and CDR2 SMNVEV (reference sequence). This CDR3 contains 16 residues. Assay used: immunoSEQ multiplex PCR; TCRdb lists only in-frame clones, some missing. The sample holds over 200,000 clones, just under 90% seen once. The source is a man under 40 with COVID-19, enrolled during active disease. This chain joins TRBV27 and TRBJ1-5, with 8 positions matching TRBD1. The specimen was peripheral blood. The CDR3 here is CASSLQGAYSNQPQHF. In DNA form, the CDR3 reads TGTGCCAGCAGTTTACAGGGGGCATATAGCAATCAGCCCCAGCATTTT.